A single sample is the source of the 32 T cell receptor beta chains below, sequenced in a study of T-cell reconstitution after alpha-beta-depleted transplantation in children. Using unique molecular identifiers, the investigators prepared the TCRbeta library. TCRdb re-derived calls from the PCR reads in MiXCR, one entry per CDR3 protein. In the table there are roughly 420,000 distinct CDR3 sequences, under 20% of which are singletons. The sequences come from PBMCs, mostly from graft donor cells, collected 360 days after TCRalphabeta/CD19-depleted stem cell transplant. The receptors come from a boy younger than two who had a stem cell transplant for Wiskott-Aldrich syndrome, so the T cells may come from the graft donor.

This rearrangement joins TRBV7-2 to TRBJ2-1; 9 bases line up with TRBD1. This CDR3 is 16 amino acids long. The V and J ends lost 5 bases and 4 bases, in that order; junction bases with no gene match: 9. Germline CDR1 and CDR2: SGHTA and FQGNSA. The CDR3 here is CASSTRTGARYNEQFF. The CDR3 DNA sequence: TGTGCCAGCAGCACCCGGACAGGGGCCCGTTACAATGAGCAGTTCTTC.

This clonotype was counted only a few times. The V call is TRBV18, the J call TRBJ2-3, with D uncertain. Germline CDR1 reads KGHSH; CDR2 reads LQKENI. The CDR3 loop spans 14 amino acids. V was trimmed by 8 bases and J by 2 bases, leaving 14 bases between them. CDR3 sequence: CASGEDPLTDTQYF. The CDR3 coding sequence is TGTGCCAGCGGCGAGGACCCGCTCACAGATACGCAGTATTTT.

The chain joins TRBV3-1 to TRBJ2-7, with D possibly matching TRBD2 (5 bases). The V gene lost 4 bases and the J gene lost 5 bases, with 18 bases spanning the gap. The CDR3 runs 15 residues. In germline, CDR1 is LGHDT, CDR2 YNNKEL (reference sequence). CDR3 protein: CASSPFDYNPHEQYF. CDR3 DNA: TGTGCCAGCAGCCCCTTTGACTATAACCCTCACGAGCAGTACTTC.

A single count supports this clonotype. The V call is TRBV10-3, the J call TRBJ2-3, with 7 positions matching TRBD2. CDR1 is ENHRY and CDR2 is SYGVKD in the germline V gene. V gave up 10 bases and J gave up 3 bases; unmatched junction bases: 7. The CDR3 totals 13 residues. The chain's CDR3 is CATTTSWTDTQYF. For the CDR3, the DNA is TGTGCCACGACGACTAGCTGGACAGATACGCAGTATTTT.

This chain links TRBV27 with TRBJ1-6; the D gene is possibly TRBD1 (5 bases). CDR3 length: 13 amino acids. The germline V gene encodes CDR1 MNHEY and CDR2 SMNVEV (reference sequence). V shed 7 bases and J shed 9 bases, with 13 bases lying between them. The CDR3 region is CASTLSGVSPLHF. DNA of the CDR3: TGTGCCAGCACCCTATCGGGGGTTTCACCCCTCCACTTT.

This clonotype was observed a handful of times. This chain uses TRBV7-2 with TRBJ2-3; D ambiguous. The CDR3 runs to 15 residues. CDR1 and CDR2 (germline): SGHTA, FQGNSA. Between the trimmed V and J ends, which lost 8 bases and 1 base, there was a span of 16 bases. The CDR3 nucleotides read TGTGCCAGCGTTGCTGGACCCTACCGCACAGATACGCAGTATTTT. This encodes CASVAGPYRTDTQYF.

The J gene is TRBJ1-6, the V gene TRBV6-5; 7 bases fit TRBD1. J was trimmed by 4 bases and V by 0 bases; bases with no gene match: 9. Germline V lookup: CDR1 MNHEY, CDR2 SVGAGI. The CDR3 loop spans 18 amino acids. CDR3 DNA sequence: TGTGCCAGCAGTTACTCGGCGGACAGGCCTTTTTATAATTCACCCCTCCACTTT. Translated, it gives CASSYSADRPFYNSPLHF.

This chain joins TRBV9 and TRBJ2-3, with 7 bases aligning to TRBD1. CDR3 length: 15 residues. The V and J ends lost 0 bases and 1 base, in that order; junction bases with no gene match: 2. From germline, CDR1 is SGDLS and CDR2 YYNGEE. The CDR3 coding sequence is TGTGCCAGCAGCGTAGAGGGACAGCGCACAGATACGCAGTATTTT. This sequence encodes CASSVEGQRTDTQYF.

About this clonotype: One end of the junction is discordant with germline, which a read error may explain. The chain employs TRBV24-1 and TRBJ2-2; D unresolved. CDR1 is KGHDR and CDR2 is SFDVKD in the germline V gene. CDR3 size: 16 residues. The CDR3 spells CATSNLRGGRAGELFF. Here the CDR3 DNA reads TGTGCCACCAGTAATTTGCGCGGTGGTCGTGCCGGGGAGCTGTTTTTT.

This chain joins TRBV29-1 and TRBJ1-5; possibly TRBD1 for D (5 bases). V lost 4 bases, J lost 1 base, and 5 bases lay in between. The CDR3 runs 12 residues. Germline V gene data show CDR1 as SQVTM and CDR2 as ANQGSEA. For the CDR3, the DNA is TGCAGCGTTGGGGGCAGCAATCAGCCCCAGCATTTT. This encodes CSVGGSNQPQHF.

The rearrangement links TRBV12-3 or TRBV12-4 to TRBJ2-1, with D possibly matching TRBD1 (5 bases). The CDR3 spans 13 residues. Between the trimmed V and J ends, which lost 3 bases and 7 bases, there was a span of 10 bases. CDR3 amino acids: CASSLGRGNEQFF. The CDR3 region has the DNA TGTGCCAGCAGTTTGGGTAGGGGAAATGAGCAGTTCTTC.

The chain recombines TRBV5-6 with TRBJ2-3, with TRBD1 identical over 10 bases. With V trimmed by 4 bases and J by 4 bases, 9 bases remained unmatched. CDR1 is SGHDT and CDR2 is YYEEEE in the germline V gene. The CDR3 loop spans 16 amino acids. CDR3 in amino acids: CASSPDRGQISDTQYF. For the CDR3, the DNA is TGTGCCAGCAGCCCCGACAGGGGGCAAATTTCAGATACGCAGTATTTT.

V and J are TRBV4-1 and TRBJ2-6; D is unclear. This CDR3 region has 16 residues. V was cut by 3 bases and J by 0 bases, with 9 bases left in between. Germline CDR1 MGHRA, CDR2 YSYEKL. As DNA, the CDR3 is TGCGCCAGCAGCCACCCTAACCCCTCTGGGGCCAACGTCCTGACTTTC. Its translation is CASSHPNPSGANVLTF.

This sequence joins TRBV5-1 and TRBJ2-3, with 10 nucleotides matching TRBD2. The CDR3 contains 15 residues. The V gene's germline CDR1 is SGHRS and CDR2 YFSETQ. The V segment lost 2 bases and the J segment 10 bases; nucleotides outside the gene matches: 10. CDR3 amino acids: CASSLGLAGEGAQYF. The CDR3 region has the DNA TGCGCCAGCAGCTTAGGGCTAGCGGGGGAAGGAGCGCAGTATTTT. The full variable domain, with the rest looked up from reference TRBV5-1 and TRBJ2-3, is KAGVTQTPRYLIKTRGQQVTLSCSPISGHRSVSWYQQTPGQGLQFLFEYFSETQRNKGNFPGRFSGRQFSNSRSEMNVSTLELGDSALYLCASSLGLAGEGAQYFGPGTRLTVL.

This clonotype showed up just a few times. The chain is built from TRBV16 and TRBJ2-1, with 8 bases matching TRBD2. Trimming cost V 4 bases and J 4 bases; bases outside gene matches: 6. The CDR3 totals 15 residues. Germline values: CDR1 KGHSY, CDR2 FQNENV. DNA for the CDR3: TGTGCCAGCAGCCCGGGACTAGGGTCATACAATGAGCAGTTCTTC. Translating it yields CASSPGLGSYNEQFF.

This rearrangement joins TRBV12-3 or TRBV12-4 to TRBJ1-2; no reliable D call. The length of the CDR3 is 12 residues. Trimming left V 5 bases short and J 9 bases short, with 13 bases between. CDR3 coding DNA: TGTGCCAGCAGTCCCTTCGGGGTGAGCTACACCTTC. Translated, it gives CASSPFGVSYTF.

This clonotype was recorded at least ten times. The chain links TRBV12-3 or TRBV12-4 to TRBJ1-2; D is unresolved. The CDR3 loop spans 16 amino acids. Trimming pared 3 bases from V and 4 bases from J, leaving 18 bases between. DNA for the CDR3: TGTGCCAGCAGTTTTTGGAGGGAGGGAGGGCCCTATGGCTACACCTTC. Residues: CASSFWREGGPYGYTF.

In this sample, this clonotype turned up a few times. The CDR3 region has the DNA TGTGCCAGCAGCTCCCTTTTAAACACCGGGGAGCTGTTTTTT. Protein product: CASSSLLNTGELFF. V is TRBV7-9 and J is TRBJ2-2; D is undetermined. This CDR3 has 14 residues. V shed 4 bases and J shed 2 bases, with 8 bases lying between them. Per the germline V gene, CDR1 is SEHNR and CDR2 is FQNEAQ (reference sequence).

The genes are TRBV30 and TRBJ2-2; D is undetermined. This CDR3 is built from 11 residues. CDR1 and CDR2 (germline): GTSNPN, SVGIG (reference sequence). V lost 3 bases, J lost 4 bases, and 3 bases lay in between. The DNA of the CDR3 is TGTGCCTGGAGGGTCACCGGGGAGCTGTTTTTT. Translation: CAWRVTGELFF.

In its sample, this clonotype was seen a few times. This sequence joins TRBV9 and TRBJ2-7, with TRBD1 identical over 7 bases. The CDR3 length is 13 residues. Trimming cost V 4 bases and J 6 bases; bases outside gene matches: 7. The germline V gene encodes CDR1 SGDLS and CDR2 YYNGEE. CDR3 region: CASSSLDRSEQYF. In DNA form, the CDR3 reads TGTGCCAGCAGCTCTTTGGACAGGTCCGAGCAGTACTTC. The complete variable domain, with remaining parts taken from reference TRBV9 and TRBJ2-7, reads DSGVTQTPKHLITATGQRVTLRCSPRSGDLSVYWYQQSLDQGLQFLIQYYNGEERAKGNILERFSAQQFPDLHSELNLSSLELGDSALYFCASSSLDRSEQYFGPGTRLTVT.

This clonotype occurred a few times. In nucleotides, the CDR3 is TGTGCCAGCAGGGGCCAGCAGCAGACCCAGTACTTC. Residues: CASRGQQQTQYF. The V gene is TRBV2, the J gene TRBJ2-5; no definite D call. This CDR3 is built from 12 residues. V lost 6 bases, J lost 6 bases, and 11 bases lay in between. Per germline, CDR1 SNHLY and CDR2 FYNNEI.

This chain links TRBV15 with TRBJ1-2; 7 bases line up with TRBD1. CDR3 length: 15 residues. The germline gives CDR1 LNHNV, CDR2 YYDKDF (reference sequence). V lost 3 bases and J lost 4; bases outside the gene matches: 8. In DNA form, the CDR3 reads TGTGCCACCAGCAGGGGGAGGGGGCCCGGCTATGGCTACACCTTC. Translation gives CATSRGRGPGYGYTF. Full variable domain (missing parts from reference TRBV15 and TRBJ1-2): DAMVIQNPRYQVTQFGKPVTLSCSQTLNHNVMYWYQQKSSQAPKLLFHYYDKDFNNEADTPDNFQSRRPNTSFCFLDIRSPGLGDTAMYLCATSRGRGPGYGYTFGSGTRLTVV.

V usage is TRBV21-1 and J usage is TRBJ2-2; the DNA was not used to check the table's D call, TRBD1. TRBV21-1 is tagged as a pseudogene. There are 15 residues in the CDR3. CDR3 sequence (DNA): TGTGCCAGCAGGACAGGGGGCTGGAACACCGGGGAGCTGTTTTTT. This encodes CASRTGGWNTGELFF.

The genes are TRBV5-1 and TRBJ2-3, with TRBD1 identical over 8 bases. J lost 2 bases, V lost 4 bases, and 6 bases had no gene match. The CDR3 covers 15 residues. From germline, CDR1 is SGHRS and CDR2 YFSETQ. For the CDR3, the DNA is TGCGCCAGCAGCCGAACAGGGGGGCACACAGATACGCAGTATTTT. Translating it yields CASSRTGGHTDTQYF.

The rearrangement uses TRBV5-6 and TRBJ2-7; D is perhaps TRBD2 (5 bases). Trimming shortened V by 3 bases and J by 0 bases, and 10 bases separated the two germline ends. Germline V gives CDR1 SGHDT, CDR2 YYEEEE. This CDR3 has 14 residues. The CDR3 DNA sequence: TGTGCCAGCAGCTGGACTGGAGTCTCCTACGAGCAGTACTTC. This encodes CASSWTGVSYEQYF. The entire variable domain, with the rest obtained from reference TRBV5-6 and TRBJ2-7, is as follows: DAGVTQSPTHLIKTRGQQVTLRCSPKSGHDTVSWYQQALGQGPQFIFQYYEEEERQRGNFPDRFSGHQFPNYSSELNVNALLLGDSALYLCASSWTGVSYEQYFGPGTRLTVT.

This clonotype has only a few counts. This chain links TRBV12-3 or TRBV12-4 with TRBJ2-3, with 7 bases aligning to TRBD2. This CDR3 contains 16 residues. V dropped 2 bases and J dropped 2; count of bases not matched to a gene: 7. CDR3 region: CASSLLTSRITDTQYF. In nucleotides, the CDR3 is TGTGCCAGCAGTTTATTGACTAGCCGGATCACAGATACGCAGTATTTT.

V gene TRBV20-1 combines with J gene TRBJ2-7; maybe TRBD1 (6 bases). Deletions cut 5 bases from V and 5 bases from J, with 13 bases between. CDR3 length: 12 amino acids. Per the germline V gene, CDR1 is DFQATT and CDR2 is SNEGSKA (reference sequence). The CDR3 region is CSAGRYRDEQYF. The CDR3, as DNA: TGCAGTGCTGGGCGTTACAGGGACGAGCAGTACTTC.

This clonotype was observed a handful of times. This rearrangement joins TRBV5-1 to TRBJ2-7; 9 bases agree with TRBD1. With 7 bases clipped from V and 4 bases from J, the junction kept 6 bases outside the gene matches. This CDR3 comprises 13 residues. In germline, CDR1 is SGHRS, CDR2 YFSETQ. The CDR3 bases are TGCGCCAGCGGTCCGACAGGGGGTTACGAGCAGTACTTC. Protein sequence: CASGPTGGYEQYF.

V and J are TRBV6-1 and TRBJ2-5; D may be TRBD1 (6 bases). Trimming stripped 4 bases from V and 4 bases from J, with 13 bases between. Germline V CDR1 and CDR2: MNHNS, SASEGT. The CDR3 spans 14 residues. Here the CDR3 reads CASSAYRVGETQYF. CDR3 coding DNA: TGTGCCAGCAGTGCATACAGGGTTGGAGAGACCCAGTACTTC.

The CDR3 nucleotides read TGCGCCAGCAGCTTGCGGACTAGCGGGGGGGTTCCACTCGGCAATGAGCAGTTCTTC. As protein: CASSLRTSGGVPLGNEQFF. The chain carries TRBV5-1 and TRBJ2-1; 15 positions agree with TRBD2. J gave up 6 bases and V 1 base, and 11 bases lay outside the gene matches. This CDR3 is 19 amino acids long. From germline, CDR1 is SGHRS and CDR2 YFSETQ.

The gene calls are TRBV7-2 and TRBJ2-7; D perhaps matches TRBD2 (5 bases). V lost 5 bases and J lost 2, with 13 bases in between. CDR3 length: 14 amino acids. Germline V gene lookup returns CDR1 SGHTA and CDR2 FQGNSA. The CDR3, as DNA: TGTGCCAGCAGCCCGATGAGGGCCGCCTACGAGCAGTACTTC. Amino acid sequence: CASSPMRAAYEQYF.

This clonotype has just a few counts. This chain connects TRBV5-1 to TRBJ1-4; possibly TRBD1 for D (6 bases). The V gene's germline CDR1 is SGHRS and CDR2 YFSETQ. Trimming removed 4 bases from V and 7 bases from J, with 17 bases in between. This CDR3 contains 15 residues. CDR3 region: CASSPLGGRGEKLFF. DNA for the CDR3: TGCGCCAGCAGCCCCTTAGGGGGTAGGGGTGAAAAACTGTTTTTT.